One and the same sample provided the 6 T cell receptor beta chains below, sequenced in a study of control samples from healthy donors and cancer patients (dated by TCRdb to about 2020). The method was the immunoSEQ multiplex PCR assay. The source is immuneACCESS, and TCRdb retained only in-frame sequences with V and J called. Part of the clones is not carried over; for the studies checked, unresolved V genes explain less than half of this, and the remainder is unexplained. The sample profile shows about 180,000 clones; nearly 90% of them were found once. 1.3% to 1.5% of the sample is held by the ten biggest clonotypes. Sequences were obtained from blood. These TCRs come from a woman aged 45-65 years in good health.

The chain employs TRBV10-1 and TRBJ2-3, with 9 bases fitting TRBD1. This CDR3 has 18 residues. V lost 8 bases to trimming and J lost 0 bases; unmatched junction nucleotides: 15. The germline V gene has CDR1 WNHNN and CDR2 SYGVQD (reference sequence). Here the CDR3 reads CASYLKSTGGQSTDTQYF. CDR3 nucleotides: TGCGCCAGCTACCTAAAATCAACAGGGGGCCAAAGCACAGATACGCAGTATTTT.

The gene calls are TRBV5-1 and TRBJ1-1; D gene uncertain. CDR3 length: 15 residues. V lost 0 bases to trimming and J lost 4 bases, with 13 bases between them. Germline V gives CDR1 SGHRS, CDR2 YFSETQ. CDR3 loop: CASSLELISGTEAFF. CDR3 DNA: TGCGCCAGCAGCTTGGAACTCATTTCGGGCACTGAAGCTTTCTTT. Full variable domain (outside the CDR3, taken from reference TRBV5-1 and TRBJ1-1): KAGVTQTPRYLIKTRGQQVTLSCSPISGHRSVSWYQQTPGQGLQFLFEYFSETQRNKGNFPGRFSGRQFSNSRSEMNVSTLELGDSALYLCASSLELISGTEAFFGQGTRLTVV.

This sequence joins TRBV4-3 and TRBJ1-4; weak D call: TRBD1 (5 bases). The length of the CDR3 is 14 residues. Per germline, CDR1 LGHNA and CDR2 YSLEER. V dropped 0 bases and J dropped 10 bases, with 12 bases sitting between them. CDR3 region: CASSQDPIGGKLFF. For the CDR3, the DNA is TGCGCCAGCAGCCAAGATCCTATTGGGGGAAAACTGTTTTTT.

CDR3 amino acids: CASSLRVSPLHF. CDR3 in DNA: TGTGCCAGCAGCCTTAGGGTTTCACCCCTCCACTTT. The J gene is TRBJ1-6, the V gene TRBV7-2; no clear D gene. The CDR3 has 12 amino acids. The germline V gene encodes CDR1 SGHTA and CDR2 FQGNSA. V gave up 5 bases and J gave up 9 bases, with 8 bases separating them.

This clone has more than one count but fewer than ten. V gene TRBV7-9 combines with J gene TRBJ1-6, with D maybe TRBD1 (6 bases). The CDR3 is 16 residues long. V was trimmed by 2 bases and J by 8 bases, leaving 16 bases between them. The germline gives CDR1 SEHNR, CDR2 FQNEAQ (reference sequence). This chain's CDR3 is CASSLQSGRGDSPLHF. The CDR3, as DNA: TGTGCCAGCAGCTTACAGTCCGGCAGGGGTGATTCACCCCTCCACTTT.

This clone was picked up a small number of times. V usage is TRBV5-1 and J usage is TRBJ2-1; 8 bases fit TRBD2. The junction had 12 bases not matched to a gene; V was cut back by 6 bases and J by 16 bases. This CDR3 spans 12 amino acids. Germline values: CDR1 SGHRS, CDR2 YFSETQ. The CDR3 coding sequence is TGCGCCAGCAAGGAGAATAGCGGGACCGAATTCTTC. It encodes CASKENSGTEFF.